This T cell receptor beta chain was recovered during a study of CXCR3-negative and CXCR3-positive naive CD8 T cells. Whole-study context: The TRB read total, some 150 million, broke down to about 1.5 +/- 0.3 million reads per library.

Overall study results and limits: Naive CXCR3-negative and CXCR3-positive cells had similar TRBV-TRBJ usage; memory differed. The study found more hydrophobic TRB CDR3s in CXCR3-positive naive cells than in CXCR3-negative naive cells.

Sorts that each held 300,000 cells were run in triplicate for every CD8+ T cell subset. Identification of naive CD8+ T cells rested on CD45RO-CCR7+CD27+CD95- status. The authors made the TRB cDNA libraries by 5' RACE using UMI labels. With the 5' RACE reads reprocessed, TCRdb shows one record per CDR3 protein and no DNA. The sample yields over 70,000 distinct CDR3 sequences, of which the top ten take up 0.53%. Of note for this clonotype: Antigen unknown.

The germline gives CDR1 LGHNA, CDR2 YNFKEQ. The CDR3 runs to 13 residues. This sequence originates from a human donor in good health. Some clones in this sample may be carry-over from other donors' samples. Sequencing was performed on naive CXCR3+ CD8+ T cells from blood. Described subset: CD45RO-CCR7+CD27+CD95- naive CD8+ T cells expressing CXCR3 (TNR3+). The V and J genes are TRBV4-2 and TRBJ2-1; TCRdb's D call, TRBD2, is unchecked because there is no DNA. CDR3 residues: CASSQLALSEQFF.